This note documents a single T cell receptor beta chain sequence. Antigen specificity is unknown. Trimming pared 0 bases from V and 1 base from J, leaving 19 bases between. CDR3 length: 18 residues. Germline V lookup: CDR1 LGHNA, CDR2 YSLEER. This entry belongs to a study of T-cell reconstitution after alpha-beta-depleted transplantation in children. General study points: After one year, T-cell counts and TCRbeta diversity mostly came from new T cells.

Unique molecular identifiers were used to barcode this TCRbeta library. TCRdb re-derived calls from the PCR reads in MiXCR, one entry per CDR3 protein. The repertoire holds about 980,000 distinct CDR3 sequences, under 30% seen once, with about 28% in the top ten. The V gene is TRBV4-3, the J gene TRBJ2-7; a possible D gene is TRBD2 (7 bases). Sequences were derived from PBMCs, mostly from graft donor cells, sampled 360 days after TCRalphabeta/CD19-depleted stem cell transplant. This TCR was recovered from a boy younger than two who had a stem cell transplant for SCID, so the T cells may come from the graft donor. The CDR3 DNA sequence: TGCGCCAGCAGCCAAGATCGGAGGCGGGGGCGACTATCCTACGAGCAGTACTTC. It codes for CASSQDRRRGRLSYEQYF.